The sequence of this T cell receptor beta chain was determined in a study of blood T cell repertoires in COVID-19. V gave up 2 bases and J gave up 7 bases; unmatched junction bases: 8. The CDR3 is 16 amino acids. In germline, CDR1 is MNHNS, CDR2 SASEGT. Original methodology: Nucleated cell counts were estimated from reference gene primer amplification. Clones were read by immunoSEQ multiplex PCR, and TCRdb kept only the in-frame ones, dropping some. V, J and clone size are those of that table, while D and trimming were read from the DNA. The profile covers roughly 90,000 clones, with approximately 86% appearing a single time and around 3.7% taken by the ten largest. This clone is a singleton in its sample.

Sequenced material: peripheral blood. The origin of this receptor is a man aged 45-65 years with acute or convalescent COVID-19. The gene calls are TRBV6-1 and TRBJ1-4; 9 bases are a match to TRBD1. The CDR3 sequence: CASSETRDRAFEKLFF. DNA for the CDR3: TGTGCCAGCAGTGAAACCAGGGACAGGGCCTTTGAAAAACTGTTTTTT.